These 20 T cell receptor beta chains were sequenced from one sample in a study of technical replicates of blood from several donors. Some clones are missing from TCRdb's copy, which holds only in-frame ones; the method was immunoSEQ multiplex PCR. The sample contains tens of thousands of clones, about 95% of which appear only once. The source material was T cells isolated from PBMCs. The receptors were sampled from a human donor in good health.

This chain joins TRBV29-1 and TRBJ2-7; 13 bases fit TRBD2. Germline assignment: CDR1 SQVTM and CDR2 ANQGSEA. The V gene end was trimmed by 4 bases and the J gene end by 2 bases; junction bases not matched to a gene: 11. The CDR3 is made up of 17 amino acids. The CDR3 loop reads CSVAGLAGRGGTYEQYF. CDR3 bases: TGCAGCGTTGCGGGACTAGCGGGAAGGGGTGGGACCTACGAGCAGTACTTC.

The chain has TRBV29-1 and TRBJ1-2, with TRBD1 matching 10 bases. The V segment lost 6 bases and the J segment 5 bases; nucleotides outside the gene matches: 9. The CDR3 consists of 14 residues. Germline V gives CDR1 SQVTM, CDR2 ANQGSEA. DNA of the CDR3: TGCAGCGTCCCCGACAGGGGGCAGGTGTATGGCTACACCTTC. Protein product: CSVPDRGQVYGYTF.

This clone was found once. The chain recombines TRBV7-9 with TRBJ2-6; D might be TRBD1 (6 bases). CDR3 length: 16 residues. Germline loops: CDR1 SEHNR, CDR2 FQNEAQ (reference sequence). Trimming removed 7 bases from V and 2 bases from J, with 15 bases in between. CDR3 sequence (DNA): TGTGCCAGCACGCGGACAGACATCACTGGGGCCAACGTCCTGACTTTC. Translated: CASTRTDITGANVLTF.

The gene calls are TRBV7-8 and TRBJ2-7; the D is unclear. This CDR3 region has 12 residues. Germline loops: CDR1 SGHVS, CDR2 FQNEAQ. The V gene lost 2 bases and the J gene lost 6 bases, with 8 bases spanning the gap. The CDR3: CASSLWLSEQYF. DNA for the CDR3: TGTGCCAGCAGCTTATGGTTGAGCGAGCAGTACTTC.

V is TRBV15 and J is TRBJ1-1; D gene unclear. Germline lookup yields CDR1 LNHNV and CDR2 YYDKDF (reference sequence). The germline V and J ends were trimmed by 0 bases and 7 bases, with 12 bases remaining between them. There are 14 residues in the CDR3. The CDR3 region is CATSRDTDFFEAFF. The CDR3 bases are TGTGCCACCAGCAGAGATACTGACTTTTTTGAAGCTTTCTTT.

V usage is TRBV7-3 and J usage is TRBJ2-7, with D possibly being TRBD1 (5 bases). V was shortened by 2 bases and J by 4 bases, with 15 bases between the two germline ends. Germline values: CDR1 SGHTA, CDR2 FQGTGA. The CDR3 extends over 15 amino acids. The chain's CDR3 is CASSLWQGRAYEQYF. CDR3 nucleotide sequence: TGTGCCAGCAGCTTATGGCAGGGTCGCGCATACGAGCAGTACTTC.

The chain has TRBV10-1 and TRBJ2-7, with TRBD2 matching over 9 bases. From germline, CDR1 is WNHNN and CDR2 SYGVQD (reference sequence). V lost 8 bases to trimming and J lost 6 bases; unmatched junction nucleotides: 8. This CDR3 contains 13 residues. This CDR3 is CASAGTSNGEQYF. DNA of the CDR3: TGCGCCAGCGCGGGGACTAGCAACGGCGAGCAGTACTTC.

V usage is TRBV5-1 and J usage is TRBJ2-1; 8 bases line up with TRBD2. V was pared by 4 bases and J by 8 bases, with 8 bases of the junction left unmatched. Germline V lookup: CDR1 SGHRS, CDR2 YFSETQ. The CDR3 is made up of 14 amino acids. The CDR3 loop reads CASSLGLVSDEQFF. Here the CDR3 DNA reads TGCGCCAGCAGCCTGGGACTAGTCTCGGATGAGCAGTTCTTC. Full variable domain (rest looked up from reference TRBV5-1 and TRBJ2-1): KAGVTQTPRYLIKTRGQQVTLSCSPISGHRSVSWYQQTPGQGLQFLFEYFSETQRNKGNFPGRFSGRQFSNSRSEMNVSTLELGDSALYLCASSLGLVSDEQFFGPGTRLTVL.

Written as DNA, the CDR3 is TGCGCCAGCAGCTACGACAGGGTTAAGCAAGAGACCCAGTACTTC. Its protein is CASSYDRVKQETQYF. The chain links TRBV5-1 to TRBJ2-5; 7 nucleotides line up with TRBD1. The CDR3 runs to 15 residues. Per germline, CDR1 SGHRS and CDR2 YFSETQ. V dropped 3 bases and J dropped 2; count of bases not matched to a gene: 7. The full variable domain, its missing parts supplied by reference TRBV5-1 and TRBJ2-5, is KAGVTQTPRYLIKTRGQQVTLSCSPISGHRSVSWYQQTPGQGLQFLFEYFSETQRNKGNFPGRFSGRQFSNSRSEMNVSTLELGDSALYLCASSYDRVKQETQYFGPGTRLLVL.

V usage is TRBV5-4 and J usage is TRBJ2-2, with 10 positions matching TRBD1. Germline-derived CDR1 and CDR2 are SGHNT and YYREEE (reference sequence). This CDR3 is built from 15 residues. V shed 5 bases, J shed 3 bases, and the junction held 4 bases outside the gene matches. The CDR3, as DNA: TGTGCCAGCAGTTCCGGACAGGGGGACACCGGGGAGCTGTTTTTT. Protein: CASSSGQGDTGELFF.

The V and J genes are TRBV13 and TRBJ2-3, with 8 bases identical to TRBD1. This CDR3 spans 14 amino acids. CDR1 is PRHDT, CDR2 FYEKMQ, per germline (reference sequence). After removal of 4 bases from V and 4 bases from J, the junction contained 4 bases not matched to a gene. The CDR3 region has the DNA TGTGCCAGCAGCTCAGGACAGGGTGCAGATACGCAGTATTTT. Protein product: CASSSGQGADTQYF.

The CDR3 spells CASSVVFGNYGYTF. DNA of the CDR3: TGTGCCAGCAGCGTAGTATTCGGGAACTATGGCTACACCTTC. This rearrangement joins TRBV9 to TRBJ1-2, with unresolved D. V lost 0 bases, J lost 2 bases, and 8 bases lay in between. Germline-derived CDR1 and CDR2 are SGDLS and YYNGEE. The CDR3 has 14 amino acids.

Written as DNA, the CDR3 is TGCGCCAGCAGCGCAGGGGGCTTAAATTCACCCCTCCACTTT. Residues: CASSAGGLNSPLHF. The chain has TRBV5-1 and TRBJ1-6; TRBD1 matches 8 bases. The CDR3 totals 14 residues. V shed 4 bases, J shed 7 bases, and the junction held 4 bases outside the gene matches. Germline lookup yields CDR1 SGHRS and CDR2 YFSETQ.

CDR3 sequence reads: CASRLEGANSGNTIYF. In DNA form, the CDR3 reads TGTGCCAGCAGATTGGAGGGGGCGAACTCTGGAAACACCATATATTTT. The chain links TRBV7-8 to TRBJ1-3, with TRBD1 identical over 7 bases. With V trimmed by 6 bases and J by 0 bases, 8 bases remained unmatched. The CDR3 runs to 16 residues. Per the germline V gene, CDR1 is SGHVS and CDR2 is FQNEAQ.

This clone was counted once. The chain couples TRBV20-1 to TRBJ1-1; possibly TRBD1 for D (6 bases). Germline V CDR1 and CDR2: DFQATT, SNEGSKA (reference sequence). The V and J ends lost 1 base and 10 bases respectively, with 10 bases between them. The CDR3 runs to 11 residues. CDR3 in DNA: TGCAGTGCTAGAGCCGGACAGCCAGCTTTCTTT. It codes for CSARAGQPAFF.

This chain joins TRBV18 and TRBJ1-1; TRBD1 matches at 7 bases. The V and J ends lost 2 bases and 3 bases, in that order; junction bases with no gene match: 9. Germline V CDR1 and CDR2: KGHSH, LQKENI. There are 16 residues in the CDR3. CDR3 sequence: CASSPRQGVDHTEAFF. The CDR3 region has the DNA TGTGCCAGCTCACCAAGACAGGGCGTGGATCACACTGAAGCTTTCTTT.

The rearrangement joins TRBV11-2 to TRBJ2-3; no clear D gene. V lost 5 bases to trimming and J lost 6 bases, with 12 bases between them. The CDR3 runs to 13 residues. Germline V gives CDR1 SGHAT, CDR2 FQNNGV. Written as DNA, the CDR3 is TGTGCCAGCAGCGGGCTATTGCCCGATACGCAGTATTTT. Residues: CASSGLLPDTQYF.

The J gene is TRBJ2-1, the V gene TRBV12-5; 7 nucleotides align to TRBD2. The CDR3 totals 15 residues. V lost 8 bases and J lost 4; bases outside the gene matches: 11. Per germline, CDR1 LGHNT and CDR2 FRNRAP. CDR3 nucleotide sequence: TGTGCTAGTAAGCCCCAGGGAGGGTTTTACAATGAGCAGTTCTTC. It encodes CASKPQGGFYNEQFF.

The CDR3 DNA reads as TGTGCCAGCAGCCCGGACACCTCTGGAAACACCATATATTTT. It yields the protein CASSPDTSGNTIYF. The chain carries TRBV5-4 and TRBJ1-3; weak D call: TRBD1 (5 bases). CDR1 and CDR2 (germline): SGHNT, YYREEE (reference sequence). V lost 4 bases, J lost 0 bases, and 8 bases lay in between. The length of the CDR3 is 14 residues.

The rearrangement uses TRBV9 and TRBJ1-6, with D possibly matching TRBD1 (6 bases). Trimming left V 4 bases short and J 10 bases short, with 18 bases between. The germline gives CDR1 SGDLS, CDR2 YYNGEE. The CDR3 length is 15 residues. In nucleotides, the CDR3 is TGTGCCAGCAGCCTAGGGGGGGCCGGGAGGTCACCCCTCCACTTT. This codes for CASSLGGAGRSPLHF.